The following is a TCR beta chain sequence with its context. The sample is drawn from a study of blood T cell repertoires in COVID-19. Per the original data handling: The authors estimated nucleated cell counts from reference gene primer amplification. The assay was immunoSEQ multiplex PCR, and TCRdb's table has in-frame clones only and misses some. The D gene and trimming were derived from the DNA, and the V and J assignments and clone size from that table. The sample shows about 280,000 clones, over 75% of them seen only once. This CDR3 region has 14 residues. J lost 11 bases, V lost 1 base, and 3 bases had no gene match. Germline-derived CDR1 and CDR2 are SGHDT and YYEEEE.

The chain is built from TRBV5-6 and TRBJ1-6, with 10 bases aligning to TRBD1. Material for sequencing was peripheral blood. The origin of this receptor is a man aged 50 or older with active or convalescent COVID-19. CDR3 in DNA: TGTGCCAGCAGCTTGTGGGACAGGGGAGCACCCCTCCACTTT. Its protein product is CASSLWDRGAPLHF.